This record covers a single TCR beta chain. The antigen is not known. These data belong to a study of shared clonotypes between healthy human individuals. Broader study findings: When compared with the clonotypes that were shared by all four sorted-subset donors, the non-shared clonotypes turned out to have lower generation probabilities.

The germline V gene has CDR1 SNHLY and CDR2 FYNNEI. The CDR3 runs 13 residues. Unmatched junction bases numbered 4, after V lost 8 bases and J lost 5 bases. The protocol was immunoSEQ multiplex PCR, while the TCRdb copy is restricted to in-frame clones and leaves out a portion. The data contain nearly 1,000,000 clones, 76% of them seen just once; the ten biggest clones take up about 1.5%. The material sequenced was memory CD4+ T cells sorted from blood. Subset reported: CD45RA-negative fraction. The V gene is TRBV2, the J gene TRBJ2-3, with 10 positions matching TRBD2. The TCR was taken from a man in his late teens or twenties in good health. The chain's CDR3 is CASQRGGGDTQYF. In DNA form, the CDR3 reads TGTGCCAGCCAGCGGGGGGGCGGAGATACGCAGTATTTT.